Following are 11 T cell receptor beta chains from one sample sequenced in a study of Tregs in tolerant kidney transplant recipients. Their cognate antigens are unknown. The method was immunoSEQ multiplex PCR; TCRdb's version includes in-frame clones alone and lacks a portion of them. The table records about 4,800 clones, about 40% of them present only once. Sequenced: CD8+ T cells from blood cultured with allogeneic cells. The receptors were gathered from a human donor in good health.

This clone was seen only a few times. The chain employs TRBV6-6 and TRBJ2-7; D is ambiguous. The CDR3 spans 13 residues. CDR1 is MNHNY and CDR2 is SVGAGI in the germline V gene (reference sequence). Between the trimmed V and J ends, which lost 2 bases and 2 bases, there was a span of 7 bases. CDR3 in amino acids: CASSYGKAYEQYF. For the CDR3, the DNA is TGTGCCAGCAGTTACGGGAAGGCCTACGAGCAGTACTTC.

This clone is medium-sized. V usage is TRBV11-3 and J usage is TRBJ1-3; 7 positions match TRBD1. In germline, CDR1 is SGHNT, CDR2 YENEEA. This CDR3 is 19 amino acids long. Trimming cost V 8 bases and J 0 bases; bases outside gene matches: 19. CDR3 loop: CASCRRGTVFLFSGNTIYF. For the CDR3, the DNA is TGTGCCAGCTGCCGACGAGGGACAGTTTTCCTCTTCTCTGGAAACACCATATATTTT. Based on the CDR3 plus reference TRBV11-3 and TRBJ1-3, the full variable domain is EAGVVQSPRYKIIEKKQPVAFWCNPISGHNTLYWYLQNLGQGPELLIRYENEEAVDDSQLPKDRFSAERLKGVDSTLKIQPAELGDSAVYLCASCRRGTVFLFSGNTIYFGEGSWLTVV.

The genes are TRBV6-1 and TRBJ2-7; 7 bases map to TRBD1. The V gene's germline CDR1 is MNHNS and CDR2 SASEGT. Germline trimming cut 10 bases from V and 2 bases from J; bases unmatched to any gene: 11. This CDR3 has 14 amino acids. This chain's CDR3 is CATGPWTGPYEQYF. Here the CDR3 DNA reads TGTGCCACCGGGCCTTGGACAGGCCCCTACGAGCAGTACTTC.

This chain links TRBV13 with TRBJ2-6; D remains ambiguous. The CDR3 consists of 16 residues. Germline CDR1 PRHDT, CDR2 FYEKMQ (reference sequence). Trimming stripped 0 bases from V and 0 bases from J, with 6 bases between. The chain's CDR3 is CASSLGRDSGANVLTF. The DNA for the CDR3 is TGTGCCAGCAGCTTAGGCCGAGACTCTGGGGCCAACGTCCTGACTTTC.

This chain uses TRBV7-9 with TRBJ2-7, with D possibly matching TRBD2 (6 bases). This CDR3 comprises 13 residues. Germline CDR1 SEHNR, CDR2 FQNEAQ (reference sequence). The V end was cut by 1 base, the J end by 5 bases, with 9 bases between. CDR3 in amino acids: CASSLEEGDEQYF. In DNA form, the CDR3 reads TGTGCCAGCAGCTTAGAGGAGGGTGACGAGCAGTACTTC. The full variable domain, with the rest looked up from reference TRBV7-9 and TRBJ2-7, is DTGVSQNPRHKITKRGQNVTFRCDPISEHNRLYWYRQTLGQGPEFLTYFQNEAQLEKSRLLSDRFSAERPKGSFSTLEIQRTEQGDSAMYLCASSLEEGDEQYFGPGTRLTVT.

J is TRBJ2-2 and V is TRBV7-9; D may be TRBD1 (6 bases). The V gene lost 8 bases and the J gene lost 4 bases, with 14 bases spanning the gap. CDR3 length: 14 amino acids. Germline V gene lookup returns CDR1 SEHNR and CDR2 FQNEAQ (reference sequence). CDR3: CASLTGHGTGELFF. In DNA, the CDR3 is TGTGCCAGCCTCACGGGACATGGCACCGGGGAGCTGTTTTTT.

The chain uses TRBV5-1 and TRBJ2-7; D gene ambiguous. This CDR3 comprises 12 residues. The germline V gene has CDR1 SGHRS and CDR2 YFSETQ. V dropped 4 bases and J dropped 4 bases, with 9 bases sitting between them. CDR3 in amino acids: CASSPVWYEQYF. CDR3 in DNA: TGCGCCAGCAGCCCCGTTTGGTACGAGCAGTACTTC.

V usage is TRBV11-1 and J usage is TRBJ2-3; 10 bases line up with TRBD1. There are 14 residues in the CDR3. V was pared by 5 bases and J by 2 bases, with 1 base of the junction left unmatched. Germline loops: CDR1 SGHAT, CDR2 FQDESV (reference sequence). As DNA, the CDR3 is TGTGCCAGCAGCGGGACAGGGGTCACAGATACGCAGTATTTT. This translates into CASSGTGVTDTQYF.

The J gene is TRBJ2-7, the V gene TRBV5-4, with a tentative D call TRBD2 (5 bases). This CDR3 is 17 amino acids long. Germline CDR1 and CDR2: SGHNT and YYREEE (reference sequence). The V gene lost 0 bases and the J gene lost 1 base, with 17 bases spanning the gap. CDR3 residues: CASSLEFYGDMSYEQYF. DNA of the CDR3: TGTGCCAGCAGCTTGGAGTTTTACGGGGATATGTCCTACGAGCAGTACTTC.

This clone has more than one count but fewer than ten. The rearrangement uses TRBV5-3 and TRBJ2-3; no reliable D call. TRBV5-3 carries the ORF label, with uncertain function. The CDR3 has 14 residues. V was pared by 8 bases and J by 4 bases, with 17 bases between. CDR3 residues: CASLLFAIPDTQYF. The CDR3 coding sequence is TGTGCCAGCCTCCTTTTTGCAATACCAGATACGCAGTATTTT.

This clone is termed medium-sized. The gene calls are TRBV7-9 and TRBJ1-2; 9 nucleotides match TRBD1. Germline V CDR1 and CDR2: SEHNR, FQNEAQ (reference sequence). With 1 base clipped from V and 2 bases from J, the junction kept 2 bases outside the gene matches. The CDR3 has 15 residues. CDR3 coding DNA: TGTGCCAGCAGCTTAGGGGACAGGGCCAACTATGGCTACACCTTC. Translating gives CASSLGDRANYGYTF.